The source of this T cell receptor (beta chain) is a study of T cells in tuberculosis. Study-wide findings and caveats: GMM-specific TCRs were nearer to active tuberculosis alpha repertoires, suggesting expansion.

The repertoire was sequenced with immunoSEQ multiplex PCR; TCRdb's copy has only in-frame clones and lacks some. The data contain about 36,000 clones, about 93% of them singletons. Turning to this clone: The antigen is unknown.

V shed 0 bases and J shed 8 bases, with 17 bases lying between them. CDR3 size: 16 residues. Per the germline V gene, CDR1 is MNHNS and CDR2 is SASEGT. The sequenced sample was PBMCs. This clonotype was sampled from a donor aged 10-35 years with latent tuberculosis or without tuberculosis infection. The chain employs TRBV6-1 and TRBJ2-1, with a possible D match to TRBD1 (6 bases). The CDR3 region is CASSEAAAGVGYEQFF. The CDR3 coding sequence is TGTGCCAGCAGTGAAGCCGCGGCAGGGGTTGGCTATGAGCAGTTCTTC.